This entry features one T cell receptor (beta chain) sequence. This specimen comes from a study of patients and donors after allogeneic stem cell transplantation. TCRdb fed the RT-PCR reads into MiXCR, producing one record per CDR3 protein. The sample holds approximately 210,000 distinct CDR3 sequences, around two fifths seen once. The V segment lost 2 bases and the J segment 15 bases; nucleotides outside the gene matches: 8. The CDR3 sequence is 12 residues long. Germline V CDR1 and CDR2: DFQATT, SNEGSKA (reference sequence). V usage is TRBV20-1 and J usage is TRBJ2-1; 9 bases agree with TRBD1. The material sequenced was blood, either unsorted or a sorted T cell fraction (not recorded which). This TCR was recovered from a human donor who was either an allogeneic HSCT recipient or a stem cell or donor lymphocyte infusion donor (not recorded which). It is not recorded whose cells these are; they may come from a transplant donor. This chain's CDR3 is CSARPQGAAMFF. CDR3 nucleotides: TGCAGTGCTAGACCACAGGGGGCTGCGATGTTCTTC.